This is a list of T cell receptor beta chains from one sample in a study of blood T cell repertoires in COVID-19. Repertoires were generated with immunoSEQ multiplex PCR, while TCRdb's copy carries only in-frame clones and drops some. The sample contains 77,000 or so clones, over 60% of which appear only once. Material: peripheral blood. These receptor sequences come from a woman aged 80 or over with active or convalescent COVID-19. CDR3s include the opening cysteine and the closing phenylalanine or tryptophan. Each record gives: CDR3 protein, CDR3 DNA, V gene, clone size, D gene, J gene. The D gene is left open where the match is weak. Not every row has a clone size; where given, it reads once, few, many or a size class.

CDR3aa: CASSSPSGGAYEQFF
CDR3nt: TGTGCCAGCAGTTCACCTAGCGGGGGGGCATATGAGCAGTTCTTC
v_gene: TRBV28
abundance: .
d_gene: TRBD2
j_gene: TRBJ2-1

CDR3aa: CATNLRGANTGELFF
CDR3nt: TGTGCGACGAATTTGCGGGGGGCCAACACCGGGGAGCTGTTTTTT
v_gene: TRBV19
abundance: .
d_gene: TRBD2
j_gene: TRBJ2-2

CDR3aa: CASQGALGELFF
CDR3nt: TGTGCCAGTCAGGGGGCATTGGGGGAGCTGTTTTTT
v_gene: TRBV12-3/TRBV12-4
abundance: .
d_gene: TRBD1
j_gene: TRBJ2-2

CDR3aa: CASSGRANRGYEQFF
CDR3nt: TGTGCCAGCAGCGGACGCGCAAACAGGGGATATGAGCAGTTCTTC
v_gene: TRBV5-4
abundance: few
d_gene: TRBD1
j_gene: TRBJ2-1

CDR3aa: CASSLAKRLENTEAFF
CDR3nt: TGTGCTAGCAGCTTAGCGAAGAGACTCGAGAACACTGAAGCTTTCTTT
v_gene: TRBV7-7
abundance: once
d_gene: .
j_gene: TRBJ1-1

CDR3aa: CATTPGTLTGELFF
CDR3nt: TGTGCCACAACCCCCGGGACATTAACCGGGGAGCTGTTTTTT
v_gene: TRBV28
abundance: .
d_gene: .
j_gene: TRBJ2-2

CDR3aa: CASSYSRLATDTQYF
CDR3nt: TGTGCCAGCAGTTACTCTCGGCTAGCGACAGATACGCAGTATTTT
v_gene: TRBV6-5
abundance: .
d_gene: .
j_gene: TRBJ2-3

CDR3aa: CAWSSGVGQPQHF
CDR3nt: TGTGCCTGGAGCTCAGGGGTAGGGCAGCCCCAGCATTTT
v_gene: TRBV30
abundance: .
d_gene: .
j_gene: TRBJ1-5

CDR3aa: CASSTFYTDTQYF
CDR3nt: TGTGCCAGTAGTACCTTTTACACAGATACGCAGTATTTT
v_gene: TRBV19
abundance: few
d_gene: .
j_gene: TRBJ2-3

CDR3aa: CASSRGDYGYTF
CDR3nt: TGTGCCAGCAGCAGGGGGGACTATGGCTACACCTTC
v_gene: TRBV6-5
abundance: .
d_gene: TRBD1
j_gene: TRBJ1-2

CDR3aa: CASSVDEFNEQFF
CDR3nt: TGTGCCAGCAGCGTAGATGAGTTCAATGAACAGTTCTTC
v_gene: TRBV9
abundance: .
d_gene: .
j_gene: TRBJ2-1

CDR3aa: CASSQRHTTYEQYF
CDR3nt: TGTGCCAGCAGCCAAAGACACACCACCTACGAGCAGTACTTC
v_gene: TRBV3-1/TRBV3-2
abundance: .
d_gene: .
j_gene: TRBJ2-7

CDR3aa: CSVSDRKNTEAFF
CDR3nt: TGCAGCGTCTCCGACAGAAAAAACACTGAAGCTTTCTTT
v_gene: TRBV29-1
abundance: .
d_gene: .
j_gene: TRBJ1-1

CDR3aa: CASSYRQALPYEQYF
CDR3nt: TGTGCCAGCAGCTATCGACAGGCCCTACCCTACGAGCAGTACTTC
v_gene: TRBV11-2
abundance: .
d_gene: .
j_gene: TRBJ2-7

CDR3aa: CAWSVNARETQYF
CDR3nt: TGTGCCTGGAGTGTTAATGCGCGAGAGACCCAGTACTTC
v_gene: TRBV30
abundance: .
d_gene: .
j_gene: TRBJ2-5

CDR3aa: CASSPQGGSSSYNEQFF
CDR3nt: TGTGCCAGCAGCCCCCAGGGCGGCTCCAGCTCCTACAATGAGCAGTTCTTC
v_gene: TRBV7-9
abundance: .
d_gene: .
j_gene: TRBJ2-1

CDR3aa: CASSSFPANVLTF
CDR3nt: TGTGCCAGCAGCAGCTTCCCCGCCAACGTCCTGACTTTC
v_gene: TRBV7-9
abundance: .
d_gene: .
j_gene: TRBJ2-6

CDR3aa: CASSQDWGRGYEQFF
CDR3nt: TGCGCCAGCAGCCAAGATTGGGGGAGGGGTTATGAGCAGTTCTTC
v_gene: TRBV4-3
abundance: .
d_gene: TRBD2
j_gene: TRBJ2-1

CDR3aa: CASSLGQGGDEQFF
CDR3nt: TGCGCCAGCAGCTTGGGGCAGGGCGGCGATGAGCAGTTCTTC
v_gene: TRBV5-1
abundance: .
d_gene: .
j_gene: TRBJ2-1

CDR3aa: CASSDGDRVNSPLHF
CDR3nt: TGTGCCAGCAGTGATGGGGACAGGGTTAACTCACCCCTCCACTTT
v_gene: TRBV2
abundance: .
d_gene: TRBD1
j_gene: TRBJ1-6